This T cell receptor (beta chain) stems from a study of shared clonotypes between healthy human individuals. Profiling relied on immunoSEQ multiplex PCR, and the TCRdb table lists in-frame clones only, not all of them. The sample shows over 2 million clones, just under 95% of them seen only once. Comments on this clone: Its antigen is unidentified.

Findings of the study overall: Since donors were few, the genetic and exposure-history diversity represented was limited. Generally, naive subsets came out with larger estimated richness than memory subsets. Relative to their counterparts shared across all four donors, non-shared clonotypes exhibited diminished generation probabilities.

The TCR was taken from a man aged 18 to 35 in good health. Some clones in this sample may be carry-over from other donors' samples. The sample comprised naive CD4+ T cells from PBMCs. The subset here: CD45RA+ positively selected.

The CDR3 protein is CASRVGGASGNTIYF. The CDR3 DNA reads TGTGCCAGCCGTGTCGGGGGTGCCTCTGGAAACACCATATATTTT. This chain uses TRBV7-2 with TRBJ1-3, with TRBD1 as a possible D gene (5 bases). This CDR3 has 15 residues. The germline CDR1 and CDR2 sequences are SGHTA and FQGNSA. V gave up 8 bases and J gave up 0 bases, with 14 bases separating them.